A selection of T cell receptor beta chains follows, all from one sample in a study of shared clonotypes between healthy human individuals. The protocol was immunoSEQ multiplex PCR, while the TCRdb copy is restricted to in-frame clones and leaves out a portion. Of more than 2 million clones detected, approximately 96% appear once; the ten largest clones hold around 0.13%. Input material: naive CD4+ T cells sorted from blood. Receptors originate from a man younger than 35 in good health. The CDR3 runs from the conserved cysteine through the conserved F or W. D genes are given only for firm matches. Rows may omit the clone size; those that give it use once, few, many or a size class.

. . TRBJ1-2 TRBV6-1 TGTGCCAGCCATGGGCAGCTATATGGCTACACCTTC CASHGQLYGYTF
once . TRBJ2-7 TRBV19 TGTGCCAGTAGCGAGGGGCAGGGGGTCTCGACTAGCGCCTACTTC CASSEGQGVSTSAYF
. . TRBJ2-1 TRBV27 TGTGCCAGCAGATTCAGGGATGAGCAGTTCTTC CASRFRDEQFF
once TRBD2 TRBJ2-5 TRBV23-1 TGCGCCAGCAGTCAAGCCCTAGCGGGAGGGGAGACCCAGTACTTC CASSQALAGGETQYF
. . TRBJ1-1 TRBV5-1 TGCGCCAGCAGCTTGGACGCGGGAGCGGGGAACACTGAAGCTTTCTTT CASSLDAGAGNTEAFF
. . TRBJ1-5 TRBV2 TGTGCCAGCAGAGAGTCAGGTCCCCAGCCCCAGCATTTT CASRESGPQPQHF
. TRBD1 TRBJ2-7 TRBV6-5 TGTGCCAGCAGTTACTACGGACAGGGGGGAACCTACGAGCAGTACTTC CASSYYGQGGTYEQYF
. . TRBJ1-4 TRBV10-3 TGTGCCATCAAGGGGACTAATGAAAAACTGTTTTTT CAIKGTNEKLFF
. . TRBJ1-2 TRBV30 TGTGCCTGGAGTGTACAGGCGGGGAACTATGGCTACACCTTC CAWSVQAGNYGYTF
. . TRBJ1-5 TRBV7-8 TGTGCCAGCAGCCAGCAACAGCCCCAGCATTTT CASSQQQPQHF
. TRBD1 TRBJ1-4 TRBV6-5 TGTGCCAGCAGTTACGACAGGGAGGAAAAACTGTTTTTT CASSYDREEKLFF
. TRBD2 TRBJ2-5 TRBV13 TGTGCCAGCAGCTTAGGAGCGGGGGGGCTTGAGACCCAGTACTTC CASSLGAGGLETQYF
. . TRBJ1-5 TRBV2 TGTGCCAGCAGACCCAGGGAGTACAATCAGCCCCAGCATTTT CASRPREYNQPQHF
. . TRBJ2-2 TRBV11-2 TGTGCCAGCACCAACCTCCGGGACATGCAGTCCGGGGAGCTGTTTTTT CASTNLRDMQSGELFF
. . TRBJ1-1 TRBV28 TGTGCCAGCACCTCAGGGTCTCGGGGTGGGGACACTGAAGCTTTCTTT CASTSGSRGGDTEAFF
. TRBD2 TRBJ2-5 TRBV5-1 TGCGCCAGCATCCCGGGCGACACTAGCGGCCAAGAGACCCAGTACTTC CASIPGDTSGQETQYF
. . TRBJ2-7 TRBV5-8 TGTGCCAGCAGCTCGGGACAGGAGCGGGGGCAGTACTTC CASSSGQERGQYF
. . TRBJ1-5 TRBV19 TGTGCCAGTAGTATAAAACCTGGGCGGGCAGGGGCCTCTTATCAGCCCCAGCATTTT CASSIKPGRAGASYQPQHF
. . TRBJ2-7 TRBV10-3 TGTGCCATCAGTGAGTCGACAACCCTCTCCTACGAGCAGTACTTC CAISESTTLSYEQYF
. TRBD1 TRBJ2-7 TRBV5-4 TGTGCCAGCAGCGGAACGGGACAGGGGAACGAGCAGTACTTC CASSGTGQGNEQYF
. . TRBJ1-4 TRBV5-4 TGTGCCAGCAGCTTGGTGGGGGAAACTAATGAAAAACTGTTTTTT CASSLVGETNEKLFF
once TRBD2 TRBJ2-1 TRBV18 TGTGCCAGCTCACCGACTAGCGGATTCAATGAGCAGTTCTTC CASSPTSGFNEQFF
once . TRBJ2-1 TRBV6-5 TGTGCCAGCAGTTCGCCTGGAGGTGAGCAGTTCTTC CASSSPGGEQFF
. TRBD1 TRBJ1-4 TRBV5-4 TGTGCCAGCAGCTGGAGGGGGACAGGGGTAGGGACTAATGAAAAACTGTTTTTT CASSWRGTGVGTNEKLFF
. TRBD1 TRBJ1-2 TRBV30 TGTGCCTGGATACGTCAGGGGGACTATGGCTACACCTTC CAWIRQGDYGYTF
. . TRBJ1-5 TRBV28 TGTGCCAGCAGTGCCGGGACACCCAATCAGCCCCAGCATTTT CASSAGTPNQPQHF
. . TRBJ2-7 TRBV10-3 TGTGCCATCAGTGAGTCACGGGGCCAATACGAGCAGTACTTC CAISESRGQYEQYF
. . TRBJ2-3 TRBV5-1 TGCGCCAGCAGCTTGACGGGGTTACAGTGGGCGACGCAGTATTTT CASSLTGLQWATQYF
. . TRBJ1-2 TRBV5-1 TGCGCCAGCAGCTTGGGACAGATTGTAAACTATGGCTACACCTTC CASSLGQIVNYGYTF
. TRBD1 TRBJ2-7 TRBV6-6 TGTGCCAGCAAAACAGGGGTTACCTACGAGCAGTACTTC CASKTGVTYEQYF
. . TRBJ2-3 TRBV15 TGTGCCACCAAAGGGGCTTTGTACGAAGATACGCAGTATTTT CATKGALYEDTQYF
. . TRBJ1-1 TRBV20-1 TGCAGTGCTTTCCGGGACACTGAAGCTTTCTTT CSAFRDTEAFF
. TRBD1 TRBJ2-2 TRBV7-9 TGTGCCAGCAGCTGGACAGGGATGGCCACCGGGGAGCTGTTTTTT CASSWTGMATGELFF
. . TRBJ2-1 TRBV10-3 TGTGCCATCAGTGCGGGGGTCTACAATGAGCAGTTCTTC CAISAGVYNEQFF
. . TRBJ1-4 TRBV11-2 TGTGCCAGCAGCTTAGGGGGGAAGGGGAATGAAAAACTGTTTTTT CASSLGGKGNEKLFF
once . TRBJ1-3 TRBV18 TGTGCCAGCTCCCCCGTCGGGACTCTCGGAAACACCATATATTTT CASSPVGTLGNTIYF
. TRBD1 TRBJ1-5 TRBV19 TGTGCCAGTAGTCTACAGGGGAGTAGGGCTTATAGCAATCAGCCCCAGCATTTT CASSLQGSRAYSNQPQHF
. . TRBJ1-4 TRBV7-8 TGTGCCAGCAGCGGTCAAGCGACAGCAACTAATGAAAAACTGTTTTTT CASSGQATATNEKLFF
. . TRBJ1-1 TRBV7-9 TGTGCCAGCAGCGACGGCATCGGGAACACTGAAGCTTTCTTT CASSDGIGNTEAFF
. TRBD2 TRBJ2-7 TRBV6-5 TGTGCCAGCAGTCAAATAGCGGGTTATACCTACGAGCAGTACTTC CASSQIAGYTYEQYF
once TRBD2 TRBJ2-7 TRBV7-2 TGTGCCAGCAGCCCAGGAGCGGGAGGTCCCTACGAGCAGTACTTC CASSPGAGGPYEQYF
. TRBD2 TRBJ2-1 TRBV6-5 TGTGCCAGCAAACTTACTAGCGGGATTGGGAATGAGCAGTTCTTC CASKLTSGIGNEQFF